This entry lists 32 T cell receptor beta chains sequenced from one sample in a study of shared clonotypes between healthy human individuals. Naive CD8 cells lacked CD45RO and underwent positive selection for CCR7, leaving out terminally differentiated effector memory CD45RA+ cells. This table comes from immunoSEQ multiplex PCR, and its TCRdb copy is limited to in-frame clones, with some not included. This table has a few hundred thousand clones, around 95% appearing once. The sequenced material came from naive CD8+ T cells sorted from blood. These TCRs come from a woman in her twenties or thirties in good health.

This clone came up once. Here the CDR3 reads CASSPRGLATLNTGELFF. The CDR3, as DNA: TGTGCCAGCAGCCCGAGGGGACTAGCGACTCTGAACACCGGGGAGCTGTTTTTT. The chain uses TRBV27 and TRBJ2-2, with 10 nucleotides matching TRBD2. The CDR3 consists of 18 residues. Germline trimming cut 6 bases from V and 1 base from J; bases unmatched to any gene: 11. CDR1 MNHEY and CDR2 SMNVEV come from the germline V gene (reference sequence).

The V call is TRBV27, the J call TRBJ2-1, with 13 bases identical to TRBD2. Germline lookup yields CDR1 MNHEY and CDR2 SMNVEV (reference sequence). The CDR3 extends over 15 amino acids. V lost 5 bases to trimming and J lost 7 bases; unmatched junction nucleotides: 5. The DNA of the CDR3 is TGTGCCAGCAGTACTGGGACTAGCGGGAAAAATGAGCAGTTCTTC. This gives the protein CASSTGTSGKNEQFF.

This chain connects TRBV16 to TRBJ1-2, with D possibly TRBD1 on 6 matching bases. Germline V gives CDR1 KGHSY, CDR2 FQNENV. This CDR3 region has 22 residues. Between the trimmed V and J ends, which lost 1 base and 6 bases, there was a span of 36 bases. CDR3 DNA: TGTGCCAGCAGCCAATTCAGGGTAACGACAGAAAAGCGCTCAGGGGCTCTCAATGGCTACACCTTC. Translating gives CASSQFRVTTEKRSGALNGYTF.

The V gene is TRBV19, the J gene TRBJ2-7, with TRBD2 matching 9 bases. J was trimmed by 0 bases and V by 7 bases; bases with no gene match: 10. CDR1 and CDR2 (germline): LNHDA, SQIVND (reference sequence). There are 16 residues in the CDR3. In DNA form, the CDR3 reads TGTGCCAGTACCCCGGGACTAGCTCTGAGCTCCTACGAGCAGTACTTC. Its protein is CASTPGLALSSYEQYF.

The rearrangement uses TRBV4-1 and TRBJ1-1; a weak D match, TRBD1 (6 bases). The CDR3 has 14 amino acids. V gave up 2 bases and J gave up 3 bases, with 10 bases separating them. Germline V gene lookup returns CDR1 MGHRA and CDR2 YSYEKL. Written as DNA, the CDR3 is TGCGCCAGCAGCCAACTCCCAGGGGACACTGAAGCTTTCTTT. Translating gives CASSQLPGDTEAFF.

The chain uses TRBV19 and TRBJ1-5, with TRBD1 as a possible D gene (5 bases). Trimming left V 2 bases short and J 9 bases short, with 20 bases between. The germline gives CDR1 LNHDA, CDR2 SQIVND (reference sequence). The CDR3 runs 16 residues. The CDR3 DNA reads TGTGCCAGTAGTATAAACCCGGGGGGGGACGGTATGCCCCAGCATTTT. Translating it yields CASSINPGGDGMPQHF.

A single count supports this clone. V and J are TRBV29-1 and TRBJ2-2, with D unresolved. The CDR3 has 13 amino acids. V was cut by 4 bases and J by 3 bases, with 9 bases left in between. Germline lookup yields CDR1 SQVTM and CDR2 ANQGSEA. CDR3 amino acids: CSVGVRDTGELFF. In DNA form, the CDR3 reads TGCAGCGTTGGGGTCCGCGACACCGGGGAGCTGTTTTTT.

The chain links TRBV30 to TRBJ1-2, with D possibly matching TRBD1 (6 bases). Per the germline V gene, CDR1 is GTSNPN and CDR2 is SVGIG (reference sequence). The CDR3 loop spans 11 amino acids. V lost 5 bases and J 8 bases, leaving 12 bases between the germline ends. The CDR3 reads CAWRGGKGYTF. CDR3 DNA: TGTGCCTGGCGAGGGGGGAAAGGCTACACCTTC.

This chain connects TRBV28 to TRBJ2-3, with 16 bases identical to TRBD2. After removal of 5 bases from V and 6 bases from J, the junction contained 11 bases not matched to a gene. The germline gives CDR1 MDHEN, CDR2 SYDVKM. The CDR3 loop spans 18 amino acids. CDR3 loop: CASSPGTSGRAPFDTQYF. DNA of the CDR3: TGTGCCAGCAGTCCCGGGACTAGCGGGAGGGCCCCCTTTGATACGCAGTATTTT. The full variable domain, its missing parts supplied by reference TRBV28 and TRBJ2-3, is DVKVTQSSRYLVKRTGEKVFLECVQDMDHENMFWYRQDPGLGLRLIYFSYDVKMKEKGDIPEGYSVSREKKERFSLILESASTNQTSMYLCASSPGTSGRAPFDTQYFGPGTRLTVL.

This clone was seen a single time. The chain recombines TRBV9 with TRBJ2-1; D may be TRBD1 or TRBD2 (7 bases each). V was pared by 3 bases and J by 8 bases, with 12 bases between. The V gene's germline CDR1 is SGDLS and CDR2 YYNGEE. The CDR3 is 13 residues long. CDR3 DNA: TGTGCCAGCAGCGGGACTAGGGGGCATGAGCAGTTCTTC. This sequence encodes CASSGTRGHEQFF.

V is TRBV5-1 and J is TRBJ2-2; D possibly uses TRBD1 or TRBD2 (5 bases each). Deletions cut 1 base from V and 5 bases from J, with 15 bases between. CDR3 length: 16 residues. The germline V gene encodes CDR1 SGHRS and CDR2 YFSETQ. CDR3 nucleotides: TGCGCCAGCAGCTTGAATCGGGGCCCTCTTACCGGGGAGCTGTTTTTT. Translated: CASSLNRGPLTGELFF.

This chain connects TRBV14 to TRBJ1-3; D is unresolved. V was pared by 1 base and J by 7 bases, with 11 bases between. Germline CDR1 and CDR2: SGHDN and FVKESK. The CDR3 consists of 14 residues. DNA of the CDR3: TGTGCCAGCAGCCAAGTCGGCGTTGGGAACACCATATATTTT. Its translation is CASSQVGVGNTIYF.

The J gene is TRBJ2-3, the V gene TRBV28; TRBD1 matches at 9 bases. Trimming removed 8 bases from V and 4 bases from J; junction bases left unmatched: 7. The CDR3 loop spans 14 amino acids. Germline loops: CDR1 MDHEN, CDR2 SYDVKM. This CDR3 is CASVRDRAADTQYF. Written as DNA, the CDR3 is TGTGCCAGCGTGCGGGACAGGGCGGCAGATACGCAGTATTTT.

The chain employs TRBV2 and TRBJ2-7; D uncertain. Germline values: CDR1 SNHLY, CDR2 FYNNEI. The CDR3 is made up of 12 amino acids. The germline V and J ends were trimmed by 5 bases and 0 bases, with 5 bases remaining between them. In DNA form, the CDR3 reads TGTGCCAGCAGTCAACCCTCCTACGAGCAGTACTTC. Protein: CASSQPSYEQYF.

The chain recombines TRBV19 with TRBJ2-1, with 7 bases aligning to TRBD2. Looked up from germline, CDR1 is LNHDA and CDR2 is SQIVND (reference sequence). Trimming at V came to 0 bases and at J to 8 bases, leaving 19 bases not matched to a gene. The CDR3 consists of 19 residues. CDR3: CASSIDLAEIAGPGYEQFF. The CDR3 DNA reads TGTGCCAGTAGTATAGATCTCGCCGAAATAGCGGGTCCTGGGTATGAGCAGTTCTTC.

The gene calls are TRBV4-2 and TRBJ1-1; 7 bases are shared with TRBD1. V trimming: 0 bases; J trimming: 4 bases; junction bases outside the gene matches: 5. The CDR3 runs to 15 residues. The germline V gene encodes CDR1 LGHNA and CDR2 YNFKEQ. CDR3 coding DNA: TGTGCCAGCAGCCAAGATGAGGCAGGGGGCACTGAAGCTTTCTTT. Its protein is CASSQDEAGGTEAFF.

J is TRBJ2-5 and V is TRBV2; D is unresolved. V was shortened by 2 bases and J by 2 bases, with 21 bases between the two germline ends. CDR1 and CDR2 (germline): SNHLY, FYNNEI. This CDR3 has 18 residues. The CDR3: CASSEKSPDTEKQETQYF. CDR3 sequence (DNA): TGTGCCAGCAGTGAAAAGTCCCCTGACACCGAGAAGCAAGAGACCCAGTACTTC.

The V and J genes are TRBV7-2 and TRBJ2-5; the D gene could be TRBD1 or TRBD2 (5 bases each). The CDR3 totals 15 residues. V lost 1 base and J lost 2, with 11 bases in between. Germline V lookup: CDR1 SGHTA, CDR2 FQGNSA. CDR3 in DNA: TGTGCCAGCAGCTTAGGAGGGGCAGCTCAAGAGACCCAGTACTTC. This sequence encodes CASSLGGAAQETQYF. The variable domain in full, completed from reference TRBV7-2 and TRBJ2-5, reads GAGVSQSPSNKVTEKGKDVELRCDPISGHTALYWYRQSLGQGLEFLIYFQGNSAPDKSGLPSDRFSAERTGGSVSTLTIQRTQQEDSAVYLCASSLGGAAQETQYFGPGTRLLVL.

The chain carries TRBV2 and TRBJ2-5; 15 bases are a match to TRBD2. Germline CDR1 and CDR2: SNHLY and FYNNEI. The CDR3 length is 16 residues. The ends lost 5 bases at V and 5 bases at J; junction bases unmatched: 6. DNA of the CDR3: TGTGCCAGCAGTCCCATTGGACTAGCGGGAGGGGAGACCCAGTACTTC. Translated, it gives CASSPIGLAGGETQYF.

The rearrangement links TRBV7-9 to TRBJ2-5; a possible D gene is TRBD2 (5 bases). Judging by the DNA end, TRBJ2-7 fits better; the J call may be wrong. In germline, CDR1 is SEHNR, CDR2 FQNEAQ (reference sequence). This CDR3 comprises 14 residues. CDR3 DNA: TGTGCCAGCAGCTTATCTGAGCGGAGTTACGAGCAGTACTTC. As protein: CASSLSERSYEQYF.

This chain joins TRBV29-1 and TRBJ2-7; 10 bases are a match to TRBD1. V lost 0 bases and J lost 2; bases outside the gene matches: 13. CDR3 length: 18 residues. Germline CDR1 is SQVTM and CDR2 is ANQGSEA. The DNA for the CDR3 is TGCAGCGTTGAAGATCGAGACAGGGGGCCGGAGATGCCCTACGAGCAGTACTTC. Translating gives CSVEDRDRGPEMPYEQYF.

The chain couples TRBV9 to TRBJ2-1, with 8 bases matching TRBD2. The CDR3 length is 16 residues. Unmatched junction bases numbered 6, after V lost 4 bases and J lost 0 bases. From germline, CDR1 is SGDLS and CDR2 YYNGEE. The CDR3 region has the DNA TGTGCCAGCAGCCCCCCTAGCGGGCGCTCCTACAATGAGCAGTTCTTC. This translates into CASSPPSGRSYNEQFF.

This rearrangement joins TRBV4-1 to TRBJ2-1; 11 nucleotides match TRBD2. The junction had 15 bases not matched to a gene; V was cut back by 4 bases and J by 7 bases. This CDR3 contains 18 residues. The germline CDR1 and CDR2 sequences are MGHRA and YSYEKL. The chain's CDR3 is CASSRSLAGVSRANEQFF. The CDR3 coding sequence is TGCGCCAGCAGCCGATCACTAGCGGGAGTATCCAGGGCGAATGAGCAGTTCTTC.

The chain recombines TRBV7-6 with TRBJ2-3; 7 positions agree with TRBD2. With 5 bases clipped from V and 3 bases from J, the junction kept 11 bases outside the gene matches. CDR3 size: 16 residues. From germline, CDR1 is SGHVS and CDR2 FNYEAQ. The CDR3 DNA reads as TGTGCCAGCAGCCCCCCCCCTTTCGGGGGGACAGATACGCAGTATTTT. Protein sequence: CASSPPPFGGTDTQYF. Filled out from reference TRBV7-6 and TRBJ2-3, the complete variable domain reads GAGVSQSPRYKVTKRGQDVALRCDPISGHVSLYWYRQALGQGPEFLTYFNYEAQQDKSGLPNDRFSAERPEGSISTLTIQRTEQRDSAMYRCASSPPPFGGTDTQYFGPGTRLTVL.

The chain joins TRBV30 to TRBJ2-5; 7 nucleotides line up with TRBD1. The CDR3 covers 13 residues. The V gene's germline CDR1 is GTSNPN and CDR2 SVGIG (reference sequence). The J segment lost 5 bases and the V segment lost 4 bases, leaving 7 bases of the junction unmatched. The CDR3 loop reads CAWTTGMEETQYF. CDR3 DNA: TGTGCCTGGACGACAGGGATGGAGGAGACCCAGTACTTC.

The chain uses TRBV11-2 and TRBJ2-3; D gene ambiguous. The CDR3 covers 15 residues. CDR1 and CDR2 from the germline V gene are SGHAT and FQNNGV. Between the trimmed V and J ends, which lost 1 base and 5 bases, there was a span of 13 bases. DNA for the CDR3: TGTGCCAGCAGCTTAGTGGGGTCTATTCAAGATACGCAGTATTTT. Protein: CASSLVGSIQDTQYF.

The chain recombines TRBV6-5 with TRBJ2-7; 13 bases align to TRBD2. Germline CDR1 is MNHEY and CDR2 is SVGAGI. Trimming removed 6 bases from V and 3 bases from J; junction bases left unmatched: 5. CDR3 size: 15 residues. CDR3 region: CASSQGTSGIYEQYF. As DNA, the CDR3 is TGTGCCAGCAGCCAAGGGACTAGCGGGATCTACGAGCAGTACTTC.

The CDR3 nucleotides are TGTGCCAGCAGTTTAGTGGGACGGCAGTACTTC. Its translation: CASSLVGRQYF. The chain joins TRBV28 to TRBJ2-7; either TRBD1 or TRBD2 may supply D (5 bases each). CDR1 is MDHEN and CDR2 is SYDVKM in the germline V gene. The CDR3 loop spans 11 amino acids. V was pared by 2 bases and J by 9 bases, with 8 bases between.

The chain recombines TRBV27 with TRBJ2-2; TRBD1 or TRBD2 may be the D gene (7 bases each). The CDR3 has 14 amino acids. CDR1 is MNHEY and CDR2 is SMNVEV in the germline V gene (reference sequence). V lost 8 bases, J lost 4 bases, and 14 bases lay in between. CDR3 sequence: CASGGGGGTGELFF. CDR3 nucleotides: TGTGCCAGCGGGGGAGGGGGCGGCACCGGGGAGCTGTTTTTT.

The chain has TRBV13 and TRBJ2-2, with D possibly matching TRBD2 (6 bases). CDR1 PRHDT and CDR2 FYEKMQ come from the germline V gene (reference sequence). The CDR3 is made up of 15 amino acids. The V end lost 5 bases, the J end lost 2 bases, and 12 bases lay between the germline ends. The CDR3 nucleotides are TGTGCCAGCAGCCAGGTGGGGGGAAACACCGGGGAGCTGTTTTTT. Translation: CASSQVGGNTGELFF.

The J gene is TRBJ2-3, the V gene TRBV29-1, with D unresolved. The CDR3 is 17 amino acids. Germline CDR1 and CDR2: SQVTM and ANQGSEA. V was clipped by 0 bases and J by 3 bases, with 19 bases between them. The CDR3 loop is CSVEDIGPRGLTDTQYF. CDR3 nucleotides: TGCAGCGTTGAAGACATTGGACCCCGCGGATTAACAGATACGCAGTATTTT.

The V call is TRBV29-1, the J call TRBJ2-7; D is perhaps TRBD1 or TRBD2 (5 bases each). This CDR3 has 14 residues. With 1 base removed from V and 3 bases from J, the gap between germline ends came to 13 bases. Germline-derived CDR1 and CDR2 are SQVTM and ANQGSEA. The CDR3: CSVEVSGTNYEQYF. The CDR3 DNA follows: TGCAGCGTTGAAGTTTCCGGGACCAACTACGAGCAGTACTTC.